The 2 T cell receptor beta chains listed next were all sequenced from one sample in a study of high-grade serous ovarian cancer treatment subgroups. Generated by immunoSEQ multiplex PCR, the TCRdb table keeps only in-frame clones and is missing some. This sample carries 6,500 to 8,000 clones, almost 80% of them seen once, and the ten largest clones take around 4.9%. Tumor samples were obtained before definitive surgery or chemotherapy. Sequenced input: tumor tissue. All receptors come from a human donor with high-grade serous ovarian cancer.

This clone was seen once. V and J are TRBV21-1 and TRBJ2-4; TRBD1 reflects the table's D call only, with no check against the DNA. TRBV21-1 is classified as a pseudogene. This CDR3 is 16 amino acids long. CDR3 protein: CASSSQGPTAKNIQYF. The CDR3 DNA reads as TGTGCCAGCAGCTCTCAGGGCCCGACGGCCAAAAACATTCAGTACTTC.

The rearrangement uses TRBV7-8 and TRBJ1-1, with D uncertain. Trimming pared 2 bases from V and 1 base from J, leaving 11 bases between. This CDR3 contains 15 residues. Per the germline V gene, CDR1 is SGHVS and CDR2 is FQNEAQ. CDR3 sequence: CASSLLYQANTEAFF. CDR3 sequence (DNA): TGTGCCAGCAGCTTACTTTATCAGGCGAACACTGAAGCTTTCTTT.